This passage covers 20 T cell receptor beta chains from one sample sequenced in a study of Ad26.COV2.S vaccination and SARS-CoV-2 variants. Treatment given: roughly 20 received Ad26.COV2.S at low or high dose, single or two shots; about 5 received placebo; per-sample allocation not given. Sampling happened 63 days after the first vaccine or placebo injection. Repertoires were generated with immunoSEQ multiplex PCR, while TCRdb's copy carries only in-frame clones and drops some. The sample consists of hundreds of thousands of clones, 80% to 90% of them appearing once. Source: peripheral blood, taken in a trial of Ad26.COV2.S vaccine versus placebo. These receptors all come from a person aged 18-65 years who received the Ad26.COV2.S COVID-19 vaccine or a placebo.

This chain connects TRBV7-2 to TRBJ2-3, with D perhaps TRBD2 (7 bases). V lost 5 bases, J lost 2 bases, and 17 bases lay in between. The germline gives CDR1 SGHTA, CDR2 FQGNSA. There are 16 residues in the CDR3. CDR3 DNA: TGTGCCAGCAGCCCCAATGGCGGGGGCTTCACAGATACGCAGTATTTT. Residues: CASSPNGGGFTDTQYF.

The chain links TRBV11-2 to TRBJ2-5; the D is unclear. The CDR3 runs 11 residues. Germline V gene lookup returns CDR1 SGHAT and CDR2 FQNNGV. V shed 5 bases and J shed 3 bases, with 4 bases lying between them. The CDR3 spells CASSPEETQYF. In DNA, the CDR3 is TGTGCCAGCAGCCCCGAAGAGACCCAGTACTTC.

This clone was observed once. The V gene is TRBV20-1, the J gene TRBJ2-1, with D tentatively TRBD1 or TRBD2 (5 bases each). Germline CDR1 and CDR2: DFQATT and SNEGSKA (reference sequence). Trimming left V 3 bases short and J 3 bases short, with 12 bases between. The length of the CDR3 is 14 residues. The CDR3 bases are TGCAGTGCTAGTCACGGGGCCCACTACAATGAGCAGTTCTTC. Translating gives CSASHGAHYNEQFF.

This clone was observed once. The rearrangement links TRBV24-1 to TRBJ2-5; a possible D gene is TRBD1 (7 bases). Germline V lookup: CDR1 KGHDR, CDR2 SFDVKD. The CDR3 length is 15 residues. V was cut by 7 bases and J by 5 bases, with 19 bases left in between. The CDR3 sequence: CATSGGQRGRETQYF. The CDR3 DNA reads as TGTGCCACCAGCGGGGGACAGCGAGGGCGGGAGACCCAGTACTTC.

The chain recombines TRBV2 with TRBJ1-2; the match to TRBD1 covers 8 bases. This CDR3 comprises 16 residues. The germline gives CDR1 SNHLY, CDR2 FYNNEI. V lost 0 bases to trimming and J lost 3 bases; unmatched junction nucleotides: 6. The CDR3 DNA sequence: TGTGCCAGCAGTGAAGCGTTAAGGGGACAGGACTATGGCTACACCTTC. It is translated as CASSEALRGQDYGYTF.

On this clone itself: The same CDR3 arises from other DNA sequences in this sample as well. The chain is built from TRBV12-3 or TRBV12-4 and TRBJ1-5, with 8 positions matching TRBD1. The CDR3 runs 12 residues. With 6 bases clipped from V and 7 bases from J, the junction kept 2 bases outside the gene matches. The CDR3 region has the DNA TGTGCCAGCAGACAGGGGGGACAGCCCCAGCATTTT. Translation gives CASRQGGQPQHF.

The V and J genes are TRBV27 and TRBJ2-7; D may be TRBD1 or TRBD2 (5 bases each). Germline loops: CDR1 MNHEY, CDR2 SMNVEV (reference sequence). Trimming took 6 bases from V and 3 from J, leaving 12 bases between them. This CDR3 has 13 residues. The chain's CDR3 is CASRRDVVYEQYF. In nucleotides, the CDR3 is TGTGCCAGCAGACGGGACGTCGTCTACGAGCAGTACTTC.

As DNA, the CDR3 is TGCGCCAGCAGCTACAACCTTGGCTCCTATAATTCACCCCTCCACTTT. It yields the protein CASSYNLGSYNSPLHF. This sequence joins TRBV5-1 and TRBJ1-6, with D unclear. The germline CDR1 and CDR2 sequences are SGHRS and YFSETQ. Deletions cut 3 bases from V and 0 bases from J, with 10 bases between. The CDR3 covers 16 residues. Together with reference TRBV5-1 and TRBJ1-6, the CDR3 gives the full variable domain: KAGVTQTPRYLIKTRGQQVTLSCSPISGHRSVSWYQQTPGQGLQFLFEYFSETQRNKGNFPGRFSGRQFSNSRSEMNVSTLELGDSALYLCASSYNLGSYNSPLHFGNGTRLTVT.

The rearrangement joins TRBV4-2 to TRBJ2-3, with D hard to call. Germline lookup yields CDR1 LGHNA and CDR2 YNFKEQ. The CDR3 consists of 14 residues. V lost 3 bases and J lost 12, with 19 bases in between. CDR3 sequence reads: CASSQSITGQAQYF. CDR3 coding DNA: TGTGCCAGCAGCCAGTCAATAACCGGGCAGGCCCAGTATTTT.

V usage is TRBV30 and J usage is TRBJ2-7; 9 bases agree with TRBD1. This CDR3 spans 13 amino acids. Looked up from germline, CDR1 is GTSNPN and CDR2 is SVGIG (reference sequence). After removal of 5 bases from V and 3 bases from J, the junction contained 5 bases not matched to a gene. The CDR3 DNA reads as TGTGCCTGGGGGAAGGGACAGGGCTACGAGCAGTACTTC. It encodes CAWGKGQGYEQYF.

This clone was counted ten times or more. The CDR3 region has the DNA TGTGCCAGTAGTATAGACTACAGGGTGAGGACTGAAGCTTTCTTT. It is translated as CASSIDYRVRTEAFF. The V gene is TRBV19, the J gene TRBJ1-1, with a possible D match to TRBD1 (6 bases). CDR1 and CDR2 from the germline V gene are LNHDA and SQIVND (reference sequence). V dropped 0 bases and J dropped 5 bases, with 13 bases sitting between them. CDR3 length equals 15 residues.

The chain has TRBV5-6 and TRBJ1-2, with a tentative D call TRBD1 (6 bases). Trimming shortened V by 3 bases and J by 6 bases, and 9 bases separated the two germline ends. The CDR3 covers 12 residues. Per germline, CDR1 SGHDT and CDR2 YYEEEE. The CDR3 DNA is TGTGCCAGCAGCTCGGACAGACATGGCTACACCTTC. This gives the protein CASSSDRHGYTF.

This chain links TRBV6-5 with TRBJ2-7, with 10 bases that match TRBD2. V dropped 3 bases and J dropped 0; count of bases not matched to a gene: 2. The CDR3 covers 15 residues. Germline values: CDR1 MNHEY, CDR2 SVGAGI. The CDR3 DNA follows: TGTGCCAGCAGTTATCTAGCGGGAGTCTCCTACGAGCAGTACTTC. Translation: CASSYLAGVSYEQYF.

The gene calls are TRBV2 and TRBJ2-2, with a possible D match to TRBD1 (5 bases). The CDR3 loop spans 16 amino acids. CDR1 and CDR2 (germline): SNHLY, FYNNEI. The ends were cut back, 4 bases at V and 1 base at J, with 13 bases in the middle. The CDR3 DNA reads TGTGCCAGCAGTGCGACAGCTGTCCGGAACACCGGGGAGCTGTTTTTT. This gives the protein CASSATAVRNTGELFF.

The rearrangement links TRBV25-1 to TRBJ2-7; TRBD1 is a possible D gene (6 bases). V lost 6 bases, J lost 2 bases, and 17 bases lay in between. This CDR3 contains 15 residues. The germline CDR1 and CDR2 sequences are MGHDK and SYGVNS. CDR3 sequence: CASSRYRELTYEQYF. Here the CDR3 DNA reads TGTGCCAGCAGCCGTTACAGGGAACTTACCTACGAGCAGTACTTC.

This clone was seen a single time. J is TRBJ2-7 and V is TRBV6-6; no firm D call. V gave up 11 bases and J gave up 2 bases, with 16 bases separating them. The CDR3 sequence is 13 residues long. Germline V CDR1 and CDR2: MNHNY, SVGAGI (reference sequence). The CDR3 nucleotides read TGTGCCGTCGCTTCGGGTTCCCCCTACGAGCAGTACTTC. It encodes CAVASGSPYEQYF.

The V gene is TRBV3-1 (or the pseudogene TRBV3-2), the J gene TRBJ2-7; TRBD2 agrees at 13 bases. V trimming: 3 bases; J trimming: 6 bases; junction bases outside the gene matches: 2. The CDR3 length is 14 residues. Germline assignment: CDR1 LGHDT and CDR2 YNNKEL (reference sequence). For the CDR3, the DNA is TGTGCCAGCAGCCAGGGACTAGCGGGACGCGAGCAGTACTTC. Translation: CASSQGLAGREQYF.

This chain uses TRBV10-3 with TRBJ2-3, with D tentatively TRBD2 (7 bases). The CDR3 runs 15 residues. Germline V gene data show CDR1 as ENHRY and CDR2 as SYGVKD. V dropped 0 bases and J dropped 4 bases, with 11 bases sitting between them. CDR3 sequence reads: CAISESRGASDTQYF. The CDR3 bases are TGTGCCATCAGTGAGTCACGGGGGGCCTCAGATACGCAGTATTTT.

The sample holds a few counts of this clone. The genes are TRBV9 and TRBJ2-1; 8 bases fit TRBD1. This CDR3 has 16 amino acids. Germline-derived CDR1 and CDR2 are SGDLS and YYNGEE. Trimming took 0 bases from V and 2 from J; bases not matched to a gene: 4. This CDR3 is CASSVASTGAYNEQFF. CDR3 nucleotides: TGTGCCAGCAGCGTAGCCTCGACAGGGGCCTACAATGAGCAGTTCTTC.

CDR3 bases: TGTGCCAGCAGCCCCTTCCCTTTGGTGCTAGGGGGGGAGACCCAGTACTTC. It is translated as CASSPFPLVLGGETQYF. The chain couples TRBV7-9 to TRBJ2-5, with D perhaps being TRBD1 or TRBD2 (6 bases each). Per the germline V gene, CDR1 is SEHNR and CDR2 is FQNEAQ (reference sequence). The CDR3 extends over 17 amino acids. Trimming left V 5 bases short and J 5 bases short, with 24 bases between.